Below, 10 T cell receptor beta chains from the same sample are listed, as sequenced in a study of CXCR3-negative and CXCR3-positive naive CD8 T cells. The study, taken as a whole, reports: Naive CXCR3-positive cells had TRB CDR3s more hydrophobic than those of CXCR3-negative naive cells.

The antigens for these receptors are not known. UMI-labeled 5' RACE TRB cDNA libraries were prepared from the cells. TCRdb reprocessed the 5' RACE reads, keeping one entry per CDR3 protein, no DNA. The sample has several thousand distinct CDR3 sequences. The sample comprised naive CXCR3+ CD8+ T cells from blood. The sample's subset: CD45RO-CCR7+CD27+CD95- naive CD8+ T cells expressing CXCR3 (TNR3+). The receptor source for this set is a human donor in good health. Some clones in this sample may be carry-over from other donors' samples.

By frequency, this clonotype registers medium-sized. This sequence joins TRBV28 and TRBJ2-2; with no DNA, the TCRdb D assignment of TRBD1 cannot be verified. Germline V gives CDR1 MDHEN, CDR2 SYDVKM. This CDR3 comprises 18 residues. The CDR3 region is CASSLFLGQGAVTGELFF.

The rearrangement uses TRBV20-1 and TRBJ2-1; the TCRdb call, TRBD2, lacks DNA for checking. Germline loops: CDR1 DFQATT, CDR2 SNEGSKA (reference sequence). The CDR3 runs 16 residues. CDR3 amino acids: CSARPSSGRIFNEQFF.

The CDR3 reads CASALAGVMETQYF. V is TRBV6-5 and J is TRBJ2-5; the TCRdb D gene call, TRBD2, has no DNA to confirm it. Germline V gene sequence: CDR1 MNHEY, CDR2 SVGAGI. CDR3 length: 14 amino acids.

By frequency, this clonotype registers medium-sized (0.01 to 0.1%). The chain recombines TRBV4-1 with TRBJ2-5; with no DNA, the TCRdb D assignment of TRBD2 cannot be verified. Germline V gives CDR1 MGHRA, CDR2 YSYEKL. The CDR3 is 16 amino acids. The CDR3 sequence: CASSQGVGLDGETQYF.

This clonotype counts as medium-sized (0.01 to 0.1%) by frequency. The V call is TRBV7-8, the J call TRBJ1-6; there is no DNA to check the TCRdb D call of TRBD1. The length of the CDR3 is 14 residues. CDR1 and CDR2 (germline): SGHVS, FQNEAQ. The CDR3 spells CASSSGQGGSPLHF.

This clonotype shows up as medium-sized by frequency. CDR3 sequence: CATSDPTRLANQETQYF. The V call is TRBV24-1, the J call TRBJ2-5; TCRdb's D call of TRBD2 is untestable without DNA. Germline CDR1 KGHDR, CDR2 SFDVKD. The CDR3 is 17 amino acids.

CDR3 residues: CASSRRRDPTDTQYF. The chain couples TRBV6-1 to TRBJ2-3. Germline V gives CDR1 MNHNS, CDR2 SASEGT. The CDR3 is 15 amino acids.

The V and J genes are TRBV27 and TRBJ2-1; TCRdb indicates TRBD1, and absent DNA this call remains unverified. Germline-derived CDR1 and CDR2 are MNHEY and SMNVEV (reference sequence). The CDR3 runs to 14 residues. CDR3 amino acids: CASSLSAGVREQFF.

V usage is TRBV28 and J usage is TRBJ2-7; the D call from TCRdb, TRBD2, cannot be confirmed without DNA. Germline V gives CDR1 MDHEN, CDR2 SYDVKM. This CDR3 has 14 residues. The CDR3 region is CASIVRASSYEQYF.

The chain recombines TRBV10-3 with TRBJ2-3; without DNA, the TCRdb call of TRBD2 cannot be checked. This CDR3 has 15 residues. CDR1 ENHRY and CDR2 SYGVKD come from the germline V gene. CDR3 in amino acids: CAISESTLAGDTQYF.